This T cell receptor (beta chain) was documented in a study of blood T cell repertoires in COVID-19. Study-level background: Sites across the United States, Italy and Spain contributed samples from acute and convalescent COVID-19.

Original processing methods: Estimated nucleated cell counts came from reference gene primer amplification. The data were produced by immunoSEQ multiplex PCR, yet TCRdb's version contains in-frame clones alone and is incomplete. V and J calls plus clone size are reproduced from that table; the DNA served to infer D and trimming. The table includes 93,000 or so clones, just over 85% detected once. Germline loops: CDR1 SGHRS, CDR2 YFSETQ. The J segment lost 4 bases and the V segment lost 4 bases, leaving 10 bases of the junction unmatched. The CDR3 consists of 15 residues. The sample holds a few counts of this clone.

The sequence was collected from a human donor in a cohort sampled during active COVID-19. The sample comprised peripheral blood. This chain links TRBV5-1 with TRBJ2-7; 8 positions match TRBD1. CDR3 sequence reads: CASSPGTGGEYEQYF. The DNA of the CDR3 is TGCGCCAGCAGCCCTGGGACAGGCGGGGAGTACGAGCAGTACTTC.